The present T cell receptor beta chain was sequenced within a study of shared clonotypes between healthy human individuals. Study results and caveats: The authors sampled blood alone, and tissue repertoires likely differ.

On this clone: The target antigen is unknown.

V was trimmed by 4 bases and J by 1 base, leaving 13 bases between them. The CDR3 covers 15 residues. CDR1 and CDR2 (germline): MNHEY, SMNVEV (reference sequence). The authors split each subset's genomic DNA evenly across several immunoSEQ plates. Produced via immunoSEQ multiplex PCR; TCRdb's table is partial and in-frame only. The sample yields about 490,000 clones, about 72% seen once. This clonotype was obtained from a woman between 35 and 50 years old in good health. Some clones in this sample may be carry-over from other donors' samples. The chain is built from TRBV27 and TRBJ1-1; the D is unclear. Sequencing was done on a sample of PBMCs. The DNA for the CDR3 is TGTGCCAGCAGTTCCTCTGGGTCTTCGAACACTGAAGCTTTCTTT. Amino acids: CASSSSGSSNTEAFF.